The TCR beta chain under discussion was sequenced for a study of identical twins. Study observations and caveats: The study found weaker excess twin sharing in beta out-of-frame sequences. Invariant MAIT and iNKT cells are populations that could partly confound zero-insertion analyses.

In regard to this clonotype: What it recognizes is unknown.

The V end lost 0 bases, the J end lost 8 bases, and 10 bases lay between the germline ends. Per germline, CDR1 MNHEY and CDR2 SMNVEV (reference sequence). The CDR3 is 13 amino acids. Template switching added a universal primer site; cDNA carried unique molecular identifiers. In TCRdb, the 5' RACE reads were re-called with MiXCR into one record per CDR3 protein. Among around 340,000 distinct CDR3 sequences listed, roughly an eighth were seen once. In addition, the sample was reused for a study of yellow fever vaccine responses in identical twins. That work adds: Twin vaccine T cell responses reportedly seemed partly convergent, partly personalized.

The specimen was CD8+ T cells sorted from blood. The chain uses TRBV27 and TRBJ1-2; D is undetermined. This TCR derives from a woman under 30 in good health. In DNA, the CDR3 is TGTGCCAGCAGTTTATCGGCAGTCAGGGGCTACACCTTC. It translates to CASSLSAVRGYTF.